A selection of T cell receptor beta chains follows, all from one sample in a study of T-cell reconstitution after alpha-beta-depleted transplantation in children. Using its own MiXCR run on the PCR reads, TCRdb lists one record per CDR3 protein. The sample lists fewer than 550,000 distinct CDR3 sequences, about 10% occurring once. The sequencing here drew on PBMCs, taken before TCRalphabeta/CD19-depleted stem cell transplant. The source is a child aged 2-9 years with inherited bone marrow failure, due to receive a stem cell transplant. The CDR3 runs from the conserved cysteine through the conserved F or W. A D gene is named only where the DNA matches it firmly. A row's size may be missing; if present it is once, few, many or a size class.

CDR3: CASSVGAGSYEQYF
DNA: TGTGCCAGCAGCGTAGGGGCAGGATCCTACGAGCAGTACTTC
size: NA
V: TRBV9
length: 14
D: NA
J: TRBJ2-7

CDR3: CASSQDPQHIADTQYF
DNA: TGTGCCAGCAGCCAAGATCCCCAGCACATAGCAGATACGCAGTATTTT
size: many
V: TRBV4-2
length: 16
D: NA
J: TRBJ2-3

CDR3: CASSLEPSGRGADTQYF
DNA: TGTGCCAGCAGCTTAGAGCCTAGCGGGAGAGGTGCAGATACGCAGTATTTT
size: many
V: TRBV7-9
length: 17
D: TRBD2
J: TRBJ2-3

CDR3: CASSFDLATGELFF
DNA: TGTGCCAGCAGCTTCGATTTAGCGACCGGGGAGCTGTTTTTT
size: few
V: TRBV5-6
length: 14
D: NA
J: TRBJ2-2

CDR3: CSARGGRDTEAFF
DNA: TGCAGTGCTAGAGGTGGGAGGGATACTGAAGCTTTCTTT
size: NA
V: TRBV20-1
length: 13
D: NA
J: TRBJ1-1

CDR3: CASRAGQGAREQYF
DNA: TGTGCCAGCCGTGCGGGACAGGGGGCGCGAGAGCAGTACTTC
size: many
V: TRBV27
length: 14
D: TRBD1
J: TRBJ2-7

CDR3: CASSLPTQGTAYEQYF
DNA: TGTGCCAGCAGCTTACCGACTCAGGGGACAGCCTACGAGCAGTACTTC
size: NA
V: TRBV7-9
length: 16
D: TRBD1
J: TRBJ2-7

CDR3: CASSLYSSGRGTGELFF
DNA: TGCGCCAGCAGCTTGTACTCTAGCGGGAGGGGCACCGGGGAGCTGTTTTTT
size: few
V: TRBV5-1
length: 17
D: TRBD2
J: TRBJ2-2

CDR3: CASSLGGTGGEYGYTF
DNA: TGTGCCAGCAGCTTAGGGGGGACAGGGGGAGAGTATGGCTACACCTTC
size: many
V: TRBV7-8
length: 16
D: TRBD1
J: TRBJ1-2

CDR3: CASRTKSGLNTGELFF
DNA: TGTGCCAGTAGAACCAAGAGCGGGCTGAACACCGGGGAGCTGTTTTTT
size: many
V: TRBV2
length: 16
D: NA
J: TRBJ2-2

CDR3: CATSREEYTEAFF
DNA: TGTGCCACCAGCAGAGAAGAGTACACTGAAGCTTTCTTT
size: many
V: TRBV15
length: 13
D: NA
J: TRBJ1-1

CDR3: CASSYNDRAYNEQFF
DNA: TGCGCCAGCAGCTACAATGACAGGGCCTACAATGAGCAGTTCTTC
size: many
V: TRBV4-3
length: 15
D: TRBD1
J: TRBJ2-1

CDR3: CASSWNNDSGRARNEQFF
DNA: TGCGCCAGCAGCTGGAATAATGATAGCGGGAGGGCCCGGAATGAGCAGTTCTTC
size: many
V: TRBV5-1
length: 18
D: TRBD2
J: TRBJ2-1

CDR3: CAISPDSSEAFF
DNA: TGTGCCATCAGCCCGGACAGCTCCGAAGCTTTCTTT
size: many
V: TRBV10-3
length: 12
D: NA
J: TRBJ1-1

CDR3: CASTGAYEQYF
DNA: TGTGCCAGCACCGGGGCCTACGAGCAGTACTTC
size: many
V: TRBV6-1
length: 11
D: NA
J: TRBJ2-7

CDR3: CASSPAQGEPEQFF
DNA: TGCGCCAGCAGCCCGGCCCAGGGCGAACCCGAGCAGTTCTTC
size: many
V: TRBV5-1
length: 14
D: NA
J: TRBJ2-1

CDR3: CASSEYVASSTDTQYF
DNA: TGTGCCAGCAGTGAATATGTTGCCTCTAGCACAGATACGCAGTATTTT
size: many
V: TRBV25-1
length: 16
D: NA
J: TRBJ2-3

CDR3: CASSPHSGELFF
DNA: TGTGCCAGCAGCCCCCACTCCGGGGAGCTGTTTTTT
size: many
V: TRBV5-6
length: 12
D: NA
J: TRBJ2-2

CDR3: CSATEWGEGTEAFF
DNA: TGCAGTGCTACTGAATGGGGGGAGGGAACTGAAGCTTTCTTT
size: many
V: TRBV20-1
length: 14
D: NA
J: TRBJ1-1

CDR3: CATADRGRLYGYTF
DNA: TGTGCCACCGCAGACAGGGGACGCCTTTATGGCTACACCTTC
size: many
V: TRBV6-1
length: 14
D: TRBD1
J: TRBJ1-2

CDR3: CASSLDLGPSHVQYF
DNA: TGTGCCAGCAGCTTAGATCTGGGCCCCTCCCATGTGCAGTACTTC
size: many
V: TRBV7-9
length: 15
D: NA
J: TRBJ2-7

CDR3: CSVVGLQNTGELFF
DNA: TGCAGCGTTGTAGGACTGCAGAACACCGGGGAGCTGTTTTTT
size: many
V: TRBV29-1
length: 14
D: NA
J: TRBJ2-2

CDR3: CASSPSKMYIQYF
DNA: TGTGCCAGCAGCCCCTCCAAAATGTACATTCAGTACTTC
size: NA
V: TRBV7-9
length: 13
D: NA
J: TRBJ2-4

CDR3: CASGHEQYF
DNA: TGTGCCAGCGGTCACGAGCAGTACTTC
size: many
V: TRBV12-3/TRBV12-4
length: 9
D: NA
J: TRBJ2-7

CDR3: CATSRDWAGTGDSPLHF
DNA: TGTGCCACCAGCAGAGATTGGGCCGGGACAGGGGATTCACCCCTCCACTTT
size: NA
V: TRBV15
length: 17
D: TRBD1
J: TRBJ1-6

CDR3: CASSSGGNYGYTF
DNA: TGTGCCAGCAGCTCGGGGGGAAACTATGGCTACACCTTC
size: NA
V: TRBV5-6
length: 13
D: NA
J: TRBJ1-2

CDR3: CASSLMHSSYNSPLHF
DNA: TGTGCCAGCAGTTTAATGCACAGCTCCTATAATTCACCCCTCCACTTT
size: NA
V: TRBV27
length: 16
D: NA
J: TRBJ1-6

CDR3: CASSQGTSGVYNEQFF
DNA: TGCGCCAGCAGCCAAGGTACTAGCGGGGTATACAATGAGCAGTTCTTC
size: many
V: TRBV4-3
length: 16
D: TRBD2
J: TRBJ2-1

CDR3: CASSPRTAEAFF
DNA: TGTGCCAGCAGCCCCAGGACGGCCGAAGCTTTCTTT
size: many
V: TRBV7-9
length: 12
D: NA
J: TRBJ1-1

CDR3: CATLDRMNTEAFF
DNA: TGTGCCACCCTGGACAGGATGAACACTGAAGCTTTCTTT
size: NA
V: TRBV28
length: 13
D: TRBD1
J: TRBJ1-1

CDR3: CAISDSLWRRGDTQYF
DNA: TGTGCCATCAGTGACAGCTTGTGGAGGCGCGGAGATACGCAGTATTTT
size: NA
V: TRBV10-3
length: 16
D: NA
J: TRBJ2-3

CDR3: CASSLSLGGTEQYF
DNA: TGTGCCAGCAGCTTAAGTCTCGGAGGGACCGAGCAGTACTTC
size: many
V: TRBV7-2
length: 14
D: NA
J: TRBJ2-7

CDR3: CASSPTDRDSYEQYF
DNA: TGTGCCAGCAGTCCCACGGACAGGGATTCCTACGAGCAGTACTTC
size: few
V: TRBV28
length: 15
D: TRBD1
J: TRBJ2-7

CDR3: CASSQFIAGGETQYF
DNA: TGCGCCAGCAGCCAATTCATAGCGGGAGGTGAGACCCAGTACTTC
size: NA
V: TRBV4-1
length: 15
D: TRBD2
J: TRBJ2-5

CDR3: CASSPGPGLDQYF
DNA: TGCGCCAGCAGTCCGGGACCGGGTTTAGACCAGTACTTC
size: many
V: TRBV5-1
length: 13
D: NA
J: TRBJ2-5

CDR3: CASTLKGDYRDTQYF
DNA: TGTGCCAGCACCCTTAAGGGGGATTACAGAGATACGCAGTATTTT
size: few
V: TRBV6-1
length: 15
D: NA
J: TRBJ2-3

CDR3: CSASVPARMNTEAFF
DNA: TGCAGTGCTAGTGTACCTGCGAGAATGAACACTGAAGCTTTCTTT
size: many
V: TRBV20-1
length: 15
D: NA
J: TRBJ1-1

CDR3: CASSLCPPGYYEQYF
DNA: TGTGCCAGCAGCTTATGTCCCCCAGGGTACTACGAGCAGTACTTC
size: few
V: TRBV7-9
length: 15
D: NA
J: TRBJ2-7

CDR3: CAGSLALAGYNEQFF
DNA: TGTGCCGGCAGCTTAGCGCTAGCGGGGTACAATGAGCAGTTCTTC
size: many
V: TRBV7-9
length: 15
D: TRBD2
J: TRBJ2-1